The sequence of this T cell receptor beta chain was determined in a study of T cell responses to AZD1222 COVID-19 vaccine. TCRdb's copy holds only in-frame clones and misses some; the assay was immunoSEQ multiplex PCR. This sample has over 85,000 clones, with about 88% found just once. With respect to this clone: What it binds is unknown.

With V trimmed by 2 bases and J by 5 bases, 5 bases remained unmatched. There are 15 residues in the CDR3. Germline CDR1 and CDR2: SEHNR and FQNEAQ (reference sequence). Study results and caveats: Reportedly, nearly half the spike-specific TCRs target unmutated variant regions. White British donors predominated, females outnumbered males, and clonal diversity was possibly underestimated. All repertoire sampling was performed exclusively after the peak T cell response. The number of AZD1222 recipients seropositive at baseline was only five to seven.

The TCR comes from an adult who received the AZD1222 COVID-19 vaccine. The chain has TRBV7-9 and TRBJ2-3; 9 nucleotides agree with TRBD2. Sequenced here: peripheral blood, sampled 28 days after the second AZD1222 dose. The CDR3 DNA reads TGTGCCAGCAGCTTAAGGCAGCGGGAGGTAGATACGCAGTATTTT. As protein: CASSLRQREVDTQYF.